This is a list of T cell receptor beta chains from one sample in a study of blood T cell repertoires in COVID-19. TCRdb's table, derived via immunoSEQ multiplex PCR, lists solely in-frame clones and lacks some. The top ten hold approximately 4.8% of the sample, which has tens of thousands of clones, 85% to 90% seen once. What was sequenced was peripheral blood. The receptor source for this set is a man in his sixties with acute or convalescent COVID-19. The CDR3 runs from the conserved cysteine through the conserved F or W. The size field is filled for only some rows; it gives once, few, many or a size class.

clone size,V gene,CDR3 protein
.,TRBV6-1,CASSEGLAGTYEQYF
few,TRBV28,CASRTGGGYNSPLHF
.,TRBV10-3,CATTGDFEQFF
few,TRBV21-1,CASSSGEVENTEAFF
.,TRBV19,CASSILTGIPSNYGYTF
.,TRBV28,CASSLGGTGELFF
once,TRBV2,CASKGTGVEKLFF
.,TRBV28,CASTGTSGRDFYNEQFF
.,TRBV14,CASSPPGVDGEAFF
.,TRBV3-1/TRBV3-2,CASSQDGTGGLPQHF
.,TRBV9,CASSPQQGARYEQYF
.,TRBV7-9,CASSGTSVASYEQYF
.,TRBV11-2,CASSLVRGSQETQYF
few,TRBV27,CASSFFPNQPQHF
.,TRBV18,CASAQQGNTEAFF
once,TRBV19,CASSMRGGSRYEQYF
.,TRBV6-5,CAGTGNYGYTF